These 26 T cell receptor beta chains originate from one sample sequenced in a study of Ad26.COV2.S vaccination and SARS-CoV-2 variants (dated by TCRdb to the early 2020s). In light of the paper, this sample's treatment or condition label describes: around 19 received Ad26.COV2.S at low or high dose, single or two shots; roughly five received placebo; per-sample allocation not given. For vaccine and placebo recipients, the sequenced repertoires came from samples collected on day 63 after the first injection. The library was obtained by the immunoSEQ multiplex PCR assay. The table was pulled from immuneACCESS by TCRdb, which kept in-frame rearrangements only. Such tables lose some clones; where checked, under half of the loss comes from unresolved V genes, and the rest has no known cause. The sample contains about 370,000 clones, around 89% of them found a single time. The top ten clones comprise around 1.8% of the sample.

The specimen was peripheral blood, collected in a trial of Ad26.COV2.S vaccine versus placebo. These receptors were collected from a person aged 18-60 years who received the Ad26.COV2.S COVID-19 vaccine or a placebo.

V usage is TRBV11-1 and J usage is TRBJ2-4; 8 nucleotides align to TRBD2. The CDR3 contains 14 residues. The V gene's germline CDR1 is SGHAT and CDR2 FQDESV (reference sequence). V was clipped by 5 bases and J by 4 bases; unmatched bases: 4. The CDR3 sequence: CASSPVAGKNIQYF. The CDR3 DNA reads TGTGCCAGCAGCCCCGTAGCGGGAAAAAACATTCAGTACTTC. The full variable domain, in which reference TRBV11-1 and TRBJ2-4 provide the parts outside the CDR3, is EAEVAQSPRYKITEKSQAVAFWCDPISGHATLYWYRQILGQGPELLVQFQDESVVDDSQLPKDRFSAERLKGVDSTLKIQPAELGDSAMYLCASSPVAGKNIQYFGAGTRLSVL.

This clone appeared once. The rearrangement links TRBV27 to TRBJ2-1, with 8 bases fitting TRBD1. Germline V CDR1 and CDR2: MNHEY, SMNVEV (reference sequence). V shed 8 bases and J 6 bases; nucleotides not matched to a gene: 9. The CDR3 has 14 amino acids. Here the CDR3 DNA reads TGTGCCAGCTCCGGACAGGGAATTTTCAATGAGCAGTTCTTC. It encodes CASSGQGIFNEQFF.

The V gene is TRBV2, the J gene TRBJ1-2; 9 bases agree with TRBD1. The CDR3 sequence is 14 residues long. V shed 5 bases and J 6 bases; nucleotides not matched to a gene: 7. Germline CDR1 is SNHLY and CDR2 is FYNNEI. This CDR3 reads CASSSGQGTDGYTF. The CDR3 nucleotides read TGTGCCAGCAGTTCCGGACAGGGGACCGATGGCTACACCTTC.

This rearrangement joins TRBV5-1 to TRBJ2-1; 12 bases fit TRBD1. J was trimmed by 10 bases and V by 4 bases; bases with no gene match: 3. The CDR3 contains 13 residues. Germline V gene sequence: CDR1 SGHRS, CDR2 YFSETQ. The CDR3 DNA sequence: TGCGCCAGCAGCCCGGGACAGGGGGCGGAGCAGTTCTTC. This codes for CASSPGQGAEQFF.

This rearrangement joins TRBV12-1 to TRBJ2-1; the table calls TRBD2, which could not be checked here. TRBV12-1 is a documented pseudogene. This CDR3 is 12 amino acids long. In DNA, the CDR3 is TGTGCCAGCAGCTTCCCGGGATCGTGGCAGTTCTTC. Residues: CASSFPGSWQFF.

The chain employs TRBV5-1 and TRBJ2-5; D is possibly TRBD2 (6 bases). This CDR3 is built from 17 residues. Germline loops: CDR1 SGHRS, CDR2 YFSETQ. Between the trimmed V and J ends, which lost 0 bases and 4 bases, there was a span of 19 bases. This chain's CDR3 is CASSLEEGTAGGETQYF. DNA of the CDR3: TGCGCCAGCAGCTTGGAGGAGGGGACCGCAGGTGGAGAGACCCAGTACTTC.

This clone appeared a single time. CDR3 sequence reads: CASRITQRRTDTQYF. The CDR3 coding sequence is TGTGCCAGCAGAATAACGCAGAGGCGCACAGATACGCAGTATTTT. The chain joins TRBV27 to TRBJ2-3, with D unclear. V shed 6 bases and J shed 1 base, with 14 bases lying between them. The CDR3 spans 15 residues. Germline lookup yields CDR1 MNHEY and CDR2 SMNVEV (reference sequence).

The table lists this clone with a count of one. The rearrangement joins TRBV18 to TRBJ2-4; 9 bases line up with TRBD1. J was trimmed by 6 bases and V by 2 bases; bases with no gene match: 8. The germline CDR1 and CDR2 sequences are KGHSH and LQKENI. The CDR3 is 16 amino acids. The CDR3 loop reads CASSPLNPTGGNIQYF. CDR3 sequence (DNA): TGTGCCAGCTCACCATTAAACCCGACAGGGGGAAACATTCAGTACTTC. Variable domain in full (rest from reference TRBV18 and TRBJ2-4): NAGVMQNPRHLVRRRGQEARLRCSPMKGHSHVYWYRQLPEEGLKFMVYLQKENIIDESGMPKERFSAEFPKEGPSILRIQQVVRGDSAAYFCASSPLNPTGGNIQYFGAGTRLSVL.

V gene TRBV9 combines with J gene TRBJ2-5; 8 bases are a match to TRBD1. The CDR3 contains 15 residues. J gave up 5 bases and V 3 bases, and 9 bases lay outside the gene matches. CDR1 SGDLS and CDR2 YYNGEE come from the germline V gene. The CDR3 protein is CASSAGDRGKETQYF. The CDR3 DNA sequence: TGTGCCAGCAGCGCCGGTGACAGGGGTAAGGAGACCCAGTACTTC. Supplemented by reference TRBV9 and TRBJ2-5, the full variable domain reads DSGVTQTPKHLITATGQRVTLRCSPRSGDLSVYWYQQSLDQGLQFLIQYYNGEERAKGNILERFSAQQFPDLHSELNLSSLELGDSALYFCASSAGDRGKETQYFGPGTRLLVL.

This chain joins TRBV19 and TRBJ2-2; TRBD2 agrees at 12 bases. J was trimmed by 4 bases and V by 3 bases; bases with no gene match: 9. The CDR3 totals 18 residues. Germline V gene sequence: CDR1 LNHDA, CDR2 SQIVND (reference sequence). This CDR3 reads CASSIQTSGSGPTGELFF. The CDR3 region has the DNA TGTGCCAGTAGTATCCAGACTAGCGGGAGCGGACCCACCGGGGAGCTGTTTTTT.

The genes are TRBV6-5 and TRBJ1-5; TRBD1 aligns across 9 bases. From germline, CDR1 is MNHEY and CDR2 SVGAGI. Losses at the gene ends were 6 bases for V and 7 bases for J; bases not matched to a gene: 10. The CDR3 has 15 amino acids. CDR3 region: CASRPAGTGKQPQHF. In DNA form, the CDR3 reads TGTGCCAGCAGGCCGGCCGGGACAGGGAAACAGCCCCAGCATTTT.

CDR3 region: CASSLDTGRNSPLHF. The CDR3 region has the DNA TGTGCCAGCAGCTTGGATACAGGGAGGAATTCACCCCTCCACTTT. V and J are TRBV5-4 and TRBJ1-6, with D maybe TRBD1 (6 bases). The V gene lost 0 bases and the J gene lost 7 bases, with 11 bases spanning the gap. Germline V gives CDR1 SGHNT, CDR2 YYREEE (reference sequence). This CDR3 has 15 amino acids.

To note about this clone: A junction end diverges from the germline sequence, so it may reflect a read error. The CDR3 spells CASSQEGDQAQHF. CDR3 coding DNA: TGTGCCAGCAGCCAAGAGGGGGATCAGGCCCAGCATTTT. The chain couples TRBV4-2 to TRBJ1-5; possible D gene TRBD1, 5 bases. There are 13 residues in the CDR3. Germline assignment: CDR1 LGHNA and CDR2 YNFKEQ.

This chain links TRBV7-9 with TRBJ2-1, with 13 nucleotides matching TRBD2. This CDR3 comprises 14 residues. CDR1 and CDR2 (germline): SEHNR, FQNEAQ (reference sequence). V shed 7 bases and J 6 bases; nucleotides not matched to a gene: 3. CDR3 DNA sequence: TGTGCCAGCACCCGACTAGCGGGAGGCAATGAGCAGTTCTTC. It yields the protein CASTRLAGGNEQFF.

The V and J genes are TRBV11-2 and TRBJ1-1; weak D call: TRBD1 (5 bases). V was trimmed by 5 bases and J by 6 bases, leaving 16 bases between them. The CDR3 is 14 residues long. CDR1 is SGHAT, CDR2 FQNNGV, per germline. The CDR3 loop is CASSTTGVGAEAFF. In DNA, the CDR3 is TGTGCCAGCAGCACAACAGGAGTGGGGGCTGAAGCTTTCTTT.

Written as DNA, the CDR3 is TGTGCCAGCAGCCCCGATGGACTATCCGGGAATGAGCAGTTCTTC. Protein sequence: CASSPDGLSGNEQFF. The chain combines TRBV7-3 with TRBJ2-1, with a weak D call TRBD2 (6 bases). The germline V and J ends were trimmed by 5 bases and 7 bases, with 18 bases remaining between them. CDR3 length: 15 residues. The V gene's germline CDR1 is SGHTA and CDR2 FQGTGA.

The chain uses TRBV11-1 and TRBJ1-1; no clear D. There are 13 residues in the CDR3. The ends were cut back, 2 bases at V and 1 base at J, with 5 bases in the middle. Per the germline V gene, CDR1 is SGHAT and CDR2 is FQDESV (reference sequence). CDR3 sequence (DNA): TGTGCCAGCAGCTTAACCGGGAACACTGAAGCTTTCTTT. Translating gives CASSLTGNTEAFF. Full variable domain (remainder filled in from reference TRBV11-1 and TRBJ1-1): EAEVAQSPRYKITEKSQAVAFWCDPISGHATLYWYRQILGQGPELLVQFQDESVVDDSQLPKDRFSAERLKGVDSTLKIQPAELGDSAMYLCASSLTGNTEAFFGQGTRLTVV.

V is TRBV5-4 and J is TRBJ2-7, with 7 nucleotides matching TRBD1. With 6 bases clipped from V and 6 bases from J, the junction kept 12 bases outside the gene matches. The CDR3 spans 14 residues. Germline V gene data show CDR1 as SGHNT and CDR2 as YYREEE (reference sequence). The CDR3 coding sequence is TGTGCCAGCAAAGACAGGGCAATGATTTCCGAGCAGTACTTC. Protein sequence: CASKDRAMISEQYF.

J is TRBJ1-4 and V is TRBV28, with 10 bases identical to TRBD1. CDR3 length equals 14 residues. Germline V CDR1 and CDR2: MDHEN, SYDVKM. The ends lost 8 bases at V and 8 bases at J; junction bases unmatched: 8. This chain's CDR3 is CASRTGGQGEKLFF. The CDR3 DNA follows: TGTGCCAGCCGGACAGGGGGGCAAGGCGAAAAACTGTTTTTT.

The chain combines TRBV10-1 with TRBJ2-7; unclear D gene. The V and J ends lost 3 bases and 5 bases respectively, with 14 bases between them. CDR3 length: 14 residues. CDR1 WNHNN and CDR2 SYGVQD come from the germline V gene (reference sequence). CDR3 region: CASSERAVGDEQYF. In nucleotides, the CDR3 is TGCGCCAGCAGTGAAAGGGCCGTGGGCGACGAGCAGTACTTC.

V and J are TRBV7-3 and TRBJ2-1; D is perhaps TRBD2 (6 bases). V lost 1 base, J lost 3 bases, and 10 bases lay in between. The CDR3 length is 15 residues. The germline CDR1 and CDR2 sequences are SGHTA and FQGTGA. The CDR3 protein is CASSLRAGSYNEQFF. In nucleotides, the CDR3 is TGTGCCAGCAGCTTAAGGGCCGGGAGCTACAATGAGCAGTTCTTC.

V gene TRBV5-1 combines with J gene TRBJ2-1; 8 bases line up with TRBD2. Germline trimming cut 1 base from V and 6 bases from J; bases unmatched to any gene: 12. CDR3 length equals 17 residues. The germline gives CDR1 SGHRS, CDR2 YFSETQ. In DNA, the CDR3 is TGCGCCAGCAGCTTGCCGCCTAGCGGGTTCGCGCTCAATGAGCAGTTCTTC. Residues: CASSLPPSGFALNEQFF.

The chain combines TRBV21-1 with TRBJ2-5; the table gives TRBD2 as D, unverified against the DNA. TRBV21-1 is a recognized pseudogene. The CDR3 runs to 19 residues. As DNA, the CDR3 is TGTGCCAGCACCCCCCGAGGGCTAGCAGGCCCTCCGGGGCAAGAGACCCAGTACTTC. It translates to CASTPRGLAGPPGQETQYF.

V usage is TRBV27 and J usage is TRBJ2-1; D is ambiguous. There are 16 residues in the CDR3. The ends were cut back, 1 base at V and 0 bases at J, with 10 bases in the middle. Germline CDR1 and CDR2: MNHEY and SMNVEV (reference sequence). CDR3 DNA: TGTGCCAGCAGTTTATGGGCGGATAGCTCCTACAATGAGCAGTTCTTC. This sequence encodes CASSLWADSSYNEQFF.

This chain uses TRBV14 with TRBJ1-3; no clear D gene. CDR3 length: 16 residues. Germline V gene lookup returns CDR1 SGHDN and CDR2 FVKESK. Trimming removed 0 bases from V and 0 bases from J, with 9 bases in between. This CDR3 is CASSQEPRSSGNTIYF. CDR3 bases: TGTGCCAGCAGCCAAGAACCGAGAAGCTCTGGAAACACCATATATTTT.

This clone was seen only once. J is TRBJ1-4 and V is TRBV11-3, with 7 bases lining up with TRBD1. Germline CDR1 and CDR2: SGHNT and YENEEA. Trimming at V came to 0 bases and at J to 5 bases, leaving 15 bases not matched to a gene. CDR3 length: 19 residues. CDR3 DNA sequence: TGTGCCAGCAGCTTAGACCGACACGGGATGACAGGGCACAATGAAAAACTGTTTTTT. As protein: CASSLDRHGMTGHNEKLFF.